The 11 T cell receptor beta chains in this list originate from one sample, sequenced in a study of Ad26.COV2.S vaccination and SARS-CoV-2 variants. Assay: immunoSEQ multiplex PCR; the TCRdb copy retains only in-frame clones and omits some. The sample shows 350,000 to 500,000 clones, more than 80% of them seen only once. Treatment defined: around 19 received Ad26.COV2.S at low or high dose, single or two shots; five or six received placebo; per-sample allocation not given. Samples came from day 63 after the first vaccine or placebo injection. Sample: peripheral blood, taken in a trial of Ad26.COV2.S vaccine versus placebo. Source of these receptors: a person between 18 and 59 years old who received the Ad26.COV2.S COVID-19 vaccine or a placebo.

This chain links TRBV30 with TRBJ2-7; TRBD2 aligns across 11 bases. The CDR3 loop spans 14 amino acids. The J segment lost 5 bases and the V segment lost 2 bases, leaving 5 bases of the junction unmatched. Germline CDR1 and CDR2: GTSNPN and SVGIG (reference sequence). The CDR3 is CAWSWLAGGDEQYF. For the CDR3, the DNA is TGTGCCTGGAGTTGGCTAGCGGGAGGTGACGAGCAGTACTTC.

The chain carries TRBV29-1 and TRBJ2-2; 8 bases line up with TRBD1. The CDR3 has 12 residues. Germline assignment: CDR1 SQVTM and CDR2 ANQGSEA. With 7 bases clipped from V and 6 bases from J, the junction kept 4 bases outside the gene matches. The CDR3 DNA is TGCAGCGCACAACAGGGGGCCGGGGAGCTGTTTTTT. Amino acid sequence: CSAQQGAGELFF.

The CDR3 bases are TGTGCCAGCAGCACTGGGACAGGGGCAGCAGATACGCAGTATTTT. The encoded protein is CASSTGTGAADTQYF. This chain links TRBV21-1 with TRBJ2-3; the table's TRBD1 call for D was not verified on the DNA. TRBV21-1 is a known pseudogene. This CDR3 comprises 15 residues.

This chain links TRBV4-3 with TRBJ2-7, with D possibly matching TRBD2 (5 bases). V was pared by 0 bases and J by 3 bases, with 6 bases between. Germline CDR1 and CDR2: LGHNA and YSLEER. The CDR3 extends over 13 amino acids. The CDR3 reads CASSQERDYEQYF. The CDR3 DNA sequence: TGCGCCAGCAGCCAAGAGAGGGACTACGAGCAGTACTTC.

The rearrangement links TRBV6-5 to TRBJ2-7; perhaps D is TRBD1 or TRBD2 (5 bases each). The CDR3 has 15 residues. Germline lookup yields CDR1 MNHEY and CDR2 SVGAGI. Deletions cut 0 bases from V and 6 bases from J, with 15 bases between. The CDR3 region has the DNA TGTGCCAGCAGTTACTCGATCGAGGGGCGTAGCGAGCAGTACTTC. Its protein is CASSYSIEGRSEQYF.

The V call is TRBV21-1, the J call TRBJ2-3; TRBD2 is the table's D call, not checked against the DNA. TRBV21-1 is a pseudogene segment. The CDR3 is made up of 15 amino acids. CDR3 sequence reads: CASSKIGGVRDTQYF. The CDR3, as DNA: TGTGCCAGCAGCAAAATAGGAGGGGTACGGGATACGCAGTATTTT.

The chain links TRBV6-4 to TRBJ1-5; D possibly corresponds to TRBD1 (6 bases). With 6 bases removed from V and 5 bases from J, the gap between germline ends came to 14 bases. This CDR3 contains 14 residues. The germline V gene has CDR1 MRHNA and CDR2 SNTAGT. The CDR3, as DNA: TGTGCCAGCAGACCTAGGACAGAACATCAGCCCCAGCATTTT. This codes for CASRPRTEHQPQHF.

The DNA for the CDR3 is TGCGCCAGCAGCCAAACTATAGCGGGAGGCAATACGCAGTATTTT. Translated: CASSQTIAGGNTQYF. This chain joins TRBV4-3 and TRBJ2-3, with TRBD2 identical over 10 bases. V lost 2 bases, J lost 7 bases, and 6 bases stayed unmatched. Germline V gives CDR1 LGHNA, CDR2 YSLEER. This CDR3 has 15 amino acids.

The rearrangement joins TRBV13 to TRBJ1-3; 8 positions agree with TRBD1. Germline V gives CDR1 PRHDT, CDR2 FYEKMQ (reference sequence). Trimming removed 6 bases from V and 4 bases from J; junction bases left unmatched: 23. The CDR3 is 20 amino acids. CDR3 amino acids: CASSAGTGATDAAPGNTIYF. CDR3 coding DNA: TGTGCCAGCAGTGCCGGGACAGGTGCCACGGATGCCGCCCCAGGAAACACCATATATTTT. The full variable domain, completed using reference TRBV13 and TRBJ1-3, is AAGVIQSPRHLIKEKRETATLKCYPIPRHDTVYWYQQGPGQDPQFLISFYEKMQSDKGSIPDRFSAQQFSDYHSELNMSSLELGDSALYFCASSAGTGATDAAPGNTIYFGEGSWLTVV.

This sequence joins TRBV27 and TRBJ2-7; D remains ambiguous. The V gene's germline CDR1 is MNHEY and CDR2 SMNVEV (reference sequence). Trimming took off 6 bases at V and 5 bases at J, with 14 bases between the two ends. The CDR3 has 13 amino acids. CDR3 sequence reads: CASSPDAVHEQYF. The CDR3 DNA follows: TGTGCCAGCAGCCCTGACGCGGTTCACGAGCAGTACTTC.

This clone has just a few counts. The chain has TRBV3-1 (or the pseudogene TRBV3-2) and TRBJ1-1; weak D call: TRBD1 (5 bases). CDR1 is LGHDT, CDR2 YNNKEL, per germline (reference sequence). V lost 0 bases, J lost 0 bases, and 17 bases lay in between. The length of the CDR3 is 18 residues. The CDR3 loop reads CASSQDRNYRTLNTEAFF. The CDR3 DNA sequence: TGTGCCAGCAGCCAAGACCGGAACTACAGGACTCTGAACACTGAAGCTTTCTTT.